This entry lists 31 T cell receptor beta chains sequenced from one sample in a study of T cell changes during pregnancy in multiple sclerosis. The data were produced by immunoSEQ multiplex PCR, yet TCRdb's version contains in-frame clones alone and is incomplete. The repertoire consists of under 45,000 clones, with approximately 90% occurring once and the leading ten covering around 4.1%. The sequencing used CD8+ T cells from peripheral blood mononuclear cells, collected in the first trimester of pregnancy. The receptors stem from a female donor with multiple sclerosis, enrolled in a pregnancy study.

V and J are TRBV7-2 and TRBJ2-1; perhaps TRBD2 as D (5 bases). Germline CDR1 is SGHTA and CDR2 is FQGNSA. CDR3 size: 15 residues. Trimming shortened V by 3 bases and J by 4 bases, and 13 bases separated the two germline ends. CDR3 DNA: TGTGCCAGCAGCTTCGGGGTCGCTCAGTACAATGAGCAGTTCTTC. This gives the protein CASSFGVAQYNEQFF.

The J gene is TRBJ1-4, the V gene TRBV9; D remains unclear. The germline gives CDR1 SGDLS, CDR2 YYNGEE. V dropped 0 bases and J dropped 0 bases, with 6 bases sitting between them. The CDR3 runs to 15 residues. The DNA of the CDR3 is TGTGCCAGCAGCGTAGCGGGTGCAACTAATGAAAAACTGTTTTTT. It codes for CASSVAGATNEKLFF.

The rearrangement uses TRBV7-2 and TRBJ2-3, with 9 bases identical to TRBD2. V dropped 6 bases and J dropped 8; count of bases not matched to a gene: 15. Germline CDR1 reads SGHTA; CDR2 reads FQGNSA. The CDR3 is made up of 16 amino acids. CDR3 in amino acids: CASRNAGGPPWGTQYF. The DNA of the CDR3 is TGTGCCAGCAGGAACGCGGGGGGGCCTCCTTGGGGTACGCAGTATTTT.

On this clone itself: Different DNA sequences within this sample yield the same CDR3. The J gene is TRBJ2-2, the V gene TRBV9, with D unresolved. Germline loops: CDR1 SGDLS, CDR2 YYNGEE. The CDR3 covers 13 residues. V was trimmed by 5 bases and J by 2 bases, leaving 7 bases between them. The CDR3 spells CASSRLNTGELFF. The CDR3 DNA follows: TGTGCCAGCAGTCGCCTAAACACCGGGGAGCTGTTTTTT.

The chain couples TRBV9 to TRBJ1-2, with no clear D. The CDR3 is made up of 17 amino acids. Between the trimmed V and J ends, which lost 0 bases and 1 base, there was a span of 16 bases. CDR1 and CDR2 from the germline V gene are SGDLS and YYNGEE. Here the CDR3 DNA reads TGTGCCAGCAGCGTAGCTACGCAGGCTCCTTTTAACTATGGCTACACCTTC. Translation gives CASSVATQAPFNYGYTF.

This rearrangement joins TRBV6-1 to TRBJ2-7, with no clear D. CDR1 and CDR2 (germline): MNHNS, SASEGT. The CDR3 has 12 amino acids. V lost 8 bases to trimming and J lost 0 bases, with 8 bases between them. CDR3 amino acids: CASGDNSYEQYF. In DNA form, the CDR3 reads TGTGCCAGCGGCGACAACTCCTACGAGCAGTACTTC.

This chain links TRBV25-1 with TRBJ2-3; 10 nucleotides align to TRBD2. The V gene end was trimmed by 4 bases and the J gene end by 5 bases; junction bases not matched to a gene: 0. The CDR3 contains 13 residues. Germline CDR1 and CDR2: MGHDK and SYGVNS. The CDR3 sequence: CASSASGGDTQYF. The CDR3 nucleotides are TGTGCCAGCAGTGCTAGCGGGGGAGATACGCAGTATTTT.

V and J are TRBV6-6 and TRBJ2-7; TRBD1 is a possible D gene (6 bases). The germline V gene encodes CDR1 MNHNY and CDR2 SVGAGI (reference sequence). Trimming took 0 bases from V and 5 from J, leaving 14 bases between them. The CDR3 covers 15 residues. CDR3 loop: CASSYSASQGHEQYF. The CDR3, as DNA: TGTGCCAGCAGTTACTCGGCGTCACAGGGTCACGAGCAGTACTTC.

For the CDR3, the DNA is TGTGCCACCAGCAGCCACCCGACAGGGGCGGATGGCTACACCTTC. This gives the protein CATSSHPTGADGYTF. The chain links TRBV15 to TRBJ1-2, with 8 bases aligning to TRBD1. In germline, CDR1 is LNHNV, CDR2 YYDKDF (reference sequence). This CDR3 is 15 amino acids long. The V and J ends lost 3 bases and 6 bases, in that order; junction bases with no gene match: 9.

This clone is a singleton in its sample. The DNA for the CDR3 is TGTGCCAGCAGCCCGCCTACCGGGGTATTGAGGGAGCAGTTCTTC. Its protein product is CASSPPTGVLREQFF. The genes are TRBV7-2 and TRBJ2-1, with a weak D call TRBD2 (5 bases). Germline lookup yields CDR1 SGHTA and CDR2 FQGNSA. The CDR3 covers 15 residues. V was cut by 5 bases and J by 10 bases, with 21 bases left in between.

The chain links TRBV6-6 to TRBJ1-4, with D perhaps matching TRBD1 (5 bases). The V end was cut by 5 bases, the J end by 4 bases, with 11 bases between. Germline-derived CDR1 and CDR2 are MNHNY and SVGAGI (reference sequence). The CDR3 covers 14 residues. In nucleotides, the CDR3 is TGTGCCAGCAGTCCCTCAGGGTATAATGAAAAACTGTTTTTT. Its protein product is CASSPSGYNEKLFF.

The chain uses TRBV30 and TRBJ1-2; no reliable D call. The CDR3 consists of 12 residues. Per the germline V gene, CDR1 is GTSNPN and CDR2 is SVGIG (reference sequence). The CDR3 sequence is CARLQANYGYTF. In DNA form, the CDR3 reads TGTGCGCGTCTCCAAGCTAACTATGGCTACACCTTC. The variable domain in full, completed from reference TRBV30 and TRBJ1-2, reads SQTIHQWPATLVQPVGSPLSLECTVEGTSNPNLYWYRQAAGRGLQLLFYSVGIGQISSEVPQNLSASRPQDRQFILSSKKLLLSDSGFYLCARLQANYGYTFGSGTRLTVV.

This chain connects TRBV29-1 to TRBJ1-2; 9 bases are a match to TRBD1. V dropped 0 bases and J dropped 4; count of bases not matched to a gene: 6. CDR1 and CDR2 (germline): SQVTM, ANQGSEA. The CDR3 has 15 residues. The CDR3 is CSVEDPGTGTYGYTF. The CDR3 coding sequence is TGCAGCGTTGAAGATCCCGGGACAGGGACCTATGGCTACACCTTC.

The rearrangement joins TRBV9 to TRBJ1-3, with a weak D call TRBD1 (5 bases). Trimming took 0 bases from V and 2 from J, leaving 9 bases between them. Germline lookup yields CDR1 SGDLS and CDR2 YYNGEE. CDR3 length: 15 amino acids. The CDR3 DNA reads as TGTGCCAGCAGCGTAGCGGGGGGAACTGGAAACACCATATATTTT. This translates into CASSVAGGTGNTIYF.

Written as DNA, the CDR3 is TGCGCCAGCAGCCCAAGAGGGACAGCGACTAACTATGGCTACACCTTC. This gives the protein CASSPRGTATNYGYTF. The chain carries TRBV5-1 and TRBJ1-2; 7 positions agree with TRBD1. Germline V gene data show CDR1 as SGHRS and CDR2 as YFSETQ. V dropped 4 bases and J dropped 0; count of bases not matched to a gene: 9. The CDR3 runs to 16 residues.

The chain uses TRBV27 and TRBJ2-7; the D gene is possibly TRBD1 (6 bases). The germline gives CDR1 MNHEY, CDR2 SMNVEV (reference sequence). Trimming stripped 5 bases from V and 0 bases from J, with 8 bases between. This CDR3 spans 13 amino acids. CDR3 region: CASSIGGSYEQYF. In DNA form, the CDR3 reads TGTGCCAGCAGTATAGGGGGCTCCTACGAGCAGTACTTC.

This chain links TRBV19 with TRBJ2-1; 11 positions match TRBD2. The CDR3 sequence is 16 residues long. Germline CDR1 and CDR2: LNHDA and SQIVND (reference sequence). The trim removed 7 bases at V and 9 bases at J, leaving 14 bases unmatched. CDR3 in amino acids: CASKSHLAGGSGEQFF. CDR3 nucleotide sequence: TGTGCCAGTAAATCCCACCTAGCGGGGGGTTCCGGTGAGCAGTTCTTC.

The V gene is TRBV5-5, the J gene TRBJ1-2; D is ambiguous. The CDR3 has 14 amino acids. CDR1 SGHKS and CDR2 YYEKEE come from the germline V gene (reference sequence). V was cut by 1 base and J by 6 bases, with 13 bases left in between. CDR3 sequence: CASSLTDLAHGYTF. For the CDR3, the DNA is TGTGCCAGCAGCTTGACAGACCTTGCGCATGGCTACACCTTC. Full variable domain (outside the CDR3, taken from reference TRBV5-5 and TRBJ1-2): DAGVTQSPTHLIKTRGQQVTLRCSPISGHKSVSWYQQVLGQGPQFIFQYYEKEERGRGNFPDRFSARQFPNYSSELNVNALLLGDSALYLCASSLTDLAHGYTFGSGTRLTVV.

V gene TRBV7-9 combines with J gene TRBJ2-3; 9 bases are shared with TRBD2. V was pared by 5 bases and J by 3 bases, with 6 bases of the junction left unmatched. CDR3 length: 15 amino acids. Germline lookup yields CDR1 SEHNR and CDR2 FQNEAQ (reference sequence). The CDR3 region has the DNA TGTGCCAGCAGCCGCGGGGGGGCCTCTACAGATACGCAGTATTTT. Residues: CASSRGGASTDTQYF.

The V gene is TRBV11-2, the J gene TRBJ2-5; D might be TRBD2 (6 bases). Germline V CDR1 and CDR2: SGHAT, FQNNGV. The CDR3 is 15 amino acids. The V and J ends lost 5 bases and 5 bases respectively, with 18 bases between them. The CDR3 nucleotides read TGTGCCAGCAGCCTTGGACGGGGACGGGGGGAGACCCAGTACTTC. It codes for CASSLGRGRGETQYF.

This chain joins TRBV9 and TRBJ2-7; the D gene is possibly TRBD1 (6 bases). Germline CDR1 SGDLS, CDR2 YYNGEE. V was shortened by 4 bases and J by 6 bases, with 14 bases between the two germline ends. The CDR3 has 13 amino acids. As DNA, the CDR3 is TGTGCCAGCAGCCCCCAGGGGTACTCCGAGCAGTACTTC. Translating gives CASSPQGYSEQYF. Full variable domain (rest looked up from reference TRBV9 and TRBJ2-7): DSGVTQTPKHLITATGQRVTLRCSPRSGDLSVYWYQQSLDQGLQFLIQYYNGEERAKGNILERFSAQQFPDLHSELNLSSLELGDSALYFCASSPQGYSEQYFGPGTRLTVT.

This chain links TRBV19 with TRBJ1-1; no clear D. The germline CDR1 and CDR2 sequences are LNHDA and SQIVND (reference sequence). The CDR3 loop spans 12 amino acids. The V end was cut by 8 bases, the J end by 1 base, with 8 bases between. For the CDR3, the DNA is TGTGCCAGTGCGATTGGGAACACTGAAGCTTTCTTT. Translated, it gives CASAIGNTEAFF.

The gene calls are TRBV2 and TRBJ1-2; 12 positions agree with TRBD1. The CDR3 loop spans 15 amino acids. V gave up 2 bases and J gave up 6 bases; unmatched junction bases: 4. Germline CDR1 is SNHLY and CDR2 is FYNNEI. The CDR3: CASSESGTGGHGYTF. CDR3 coding DNA: TGTGCCAGCAGTGAATCGGGGACAGGGGGCCATGGCTACACCTTC.

V and J are TRBV28 and TRBJ2-3, with D possibly TRBD1 on 6 matching bases. The germline CDR1 and CDR2 sequences are MDHEN and SYDVKM. Trimming left V 5 bases short and J 3 bases short, with 12 bases between. The CDR3 is 14 residues long. The CDR3 loop is CASSPTTGTDTQYF. CDR3 in DNA: TGTGCCAGCAGTCCCACCACAGGGACAGATACGCAGTATTTT.

The J gene is TRBJ1-5, the V gene TRBV7-9, with D unclear. V was cut by 4 bases and J by 4 bases, with 11 bases left in between. This CDR3 contains 14 residues. The germline V gene encodes CDR1 SEHNR and CDR2 FQNEAQ (reference sequence). CDR3 loop: CASSSREGNQPQHF. For the CDR3, the DNA is TGTGCCAGCAGCTCCCGCGAGGGTAATCAGCCCCAGCATTTT.

The J gene is TRBJ2-7, the V gene TRBV19; D is perhaps TRBD1 (5 bases). The CDR3 covers 12 residues. V dropped 5 bases and J dropped 3 bases, with 8 bases sitting between them. Germline loops: CDR1 LNHDA, CDR2 SQIVND (reference sequence). The CDR3 here is CASSPDSYEQYF. The CDR3 region has the DNA TGTGCCAGTAGTCCAGACAGCTACGAGCAGTACTTC.

This clone has a single count. This chain uses TRBV9 with TRBJ1-2, with 7 bases matching TRBD1. CDR1 SGDLS and CDR2 YYNGEE come from the germline V gene. The CDR3 has 17 residues. The V segment lost 0 bases and the J segment 1 base; nucleotides outside the gene matches: 9. The CDR3 DNA is TGTGCCAGCAGCGTAGACCGAGGACAGGCCAATAACTATGGCTACACCTTC. Protein sequence: CASSVDRGQANNYGYTF.

The chain carries TRBV2 and TRBJ1-1; TRBD1 might be the D (6 bases). Germline CDR1 and CDR2: SNHLY and FYNNEI. Trimming took 6 bases from V and 7 from J, leaving 9 bases between them. The CDR3 contains 11 residues. CDR3 sequence reads: CASRLDSEAFF. The CDR3 DNA follows: TGTGCCAGCAGATTGGACAGTGAAGCTTTCTTT.

The gene calls are TRBV11-2 and TRBJ2-7; the match to TRBD1 covers 8 bases. Per germline, CDR1 SGHAT and CDR2 FQNNGV. V was pared by 8 bases and J by 3 bases, with 15 bases of the junction left unmatched. This CDR3 has 16 residues. CDR3: CASSPRDRIEVYEQYF. DNA of the CDR3: TGTGCCAGCTCCCCCCGGGACAGGATTGAAGTCTACGAGCAGTACTTC.

The CDR3 here is CASSLDRQGTHYGYTF. CDR3 coding DNA: TGTGCCAGCAGCCTCGATCGACAGGGAACTCACTATGGCTACACCTTC. The chain joins TRBV27 to TRBJ1-2; 7 bases line up with TRBD1. Germline V gene lookup returns CDR1 MNHEY and CDR2 SMNVEV (reference sequence). The CDR3 runs 16 residues. V shed 6 bases, J shed 3 bases, and the junction held 13 bases outside the gene matches.

The chain has TRBV29-1 and TRBJ1-4; no clear D gene. The CDR3 sequence is 10 residues long. V was pared by 7 bases and J by 10 bases, with 10 bases between. Germline V CDR1 and CDR2: SQVTM, ANQGSEA. The CDR3 sequence is CSAREGKLFF. The CDR3 coding sequence is TGCAGCGCTAGAGAGGGAAAACTGTTTTTT.